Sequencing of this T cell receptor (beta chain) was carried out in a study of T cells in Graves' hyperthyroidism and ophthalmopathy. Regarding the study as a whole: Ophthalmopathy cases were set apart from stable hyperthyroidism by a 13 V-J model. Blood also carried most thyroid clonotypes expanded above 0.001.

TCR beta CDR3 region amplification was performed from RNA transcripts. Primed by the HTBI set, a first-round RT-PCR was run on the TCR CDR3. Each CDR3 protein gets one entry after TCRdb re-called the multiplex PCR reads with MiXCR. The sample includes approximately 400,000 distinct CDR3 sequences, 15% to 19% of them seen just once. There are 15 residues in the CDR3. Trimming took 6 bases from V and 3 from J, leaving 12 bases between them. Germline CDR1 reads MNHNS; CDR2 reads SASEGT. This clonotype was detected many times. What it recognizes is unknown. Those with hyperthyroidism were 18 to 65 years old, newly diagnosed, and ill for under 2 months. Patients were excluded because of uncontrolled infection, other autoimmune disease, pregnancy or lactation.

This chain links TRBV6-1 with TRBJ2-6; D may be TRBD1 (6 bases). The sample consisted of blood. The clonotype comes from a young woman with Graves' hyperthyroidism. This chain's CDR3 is CASSHRQVGANVLTF. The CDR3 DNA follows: TGTGCCAGCAGCCACAGACAGGTTGGGGCCAACGTCCTGACTTTC.